The 2 T cell receptor beta chains in this list originate from one sample, sequenced in a study of T cell repertoires in cytomegalovirus infection. TCRdb called the reads again in MiXCR, with one record for every CDR3 protein. This table has some 350,000 distinct CDR3 sequences, 25% to 35% appearing once. These TCRs are of unknown antigen specificity. This sample comprised cultured PBMCs, obtained from culture after CMV antigen stimulation. These receptors originate from a human donor in good health (CMV status not recorded). Some clones in this sample may be carry-over from other donors' samples.

The rearrangement uses TRBV4-2 and TRBJ2-1; the D gene is possibly TRBD1 (6 bases). Germline V gene lookup returns CDR1 LGHNA and CDR2 YNFKEQ. The CDR3 loop spans 13 amino acids. V shed 0 bases and J shed 14 bases, with 14 bases lying between them. CDR3 in amino acids: CASSQDFKDSKFF. The CDR3 DNA reads as TGTGCCAGCAGCCAAGATTTCAAGGACAGTAAGTTCTTC.

This clonotype was recorded a few times. V and J are TRBV12-3 or TRBV12-4 and TRBJ2-7; TRBD2 agrees at 8 bases. The CDR3 runs 15 residues. V trimming: 5 bases; J trimming: 1 base; junction bases outside the gene matches: 7. For the CDR3, the DNA is TGTGCCAGCAGTATCCGGGGGGGCGGGTCCTACGAGCAGTACTTC. This translates into CASSIRGGGSYEQYF.